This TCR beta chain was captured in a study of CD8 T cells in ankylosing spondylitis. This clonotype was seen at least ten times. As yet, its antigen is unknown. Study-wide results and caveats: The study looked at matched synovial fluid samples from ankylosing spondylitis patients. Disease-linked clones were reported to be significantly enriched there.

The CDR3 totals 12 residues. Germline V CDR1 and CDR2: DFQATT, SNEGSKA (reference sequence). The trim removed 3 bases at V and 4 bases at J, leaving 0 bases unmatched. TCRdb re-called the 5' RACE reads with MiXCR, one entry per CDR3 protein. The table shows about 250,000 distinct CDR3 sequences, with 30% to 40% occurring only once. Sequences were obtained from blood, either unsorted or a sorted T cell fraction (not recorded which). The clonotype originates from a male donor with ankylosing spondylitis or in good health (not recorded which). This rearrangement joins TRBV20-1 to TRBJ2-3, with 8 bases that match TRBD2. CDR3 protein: CSASGGADTQYF. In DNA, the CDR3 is TGCAGTGCTAGCGGGGGGGCAGATACGCAGTATTTT.